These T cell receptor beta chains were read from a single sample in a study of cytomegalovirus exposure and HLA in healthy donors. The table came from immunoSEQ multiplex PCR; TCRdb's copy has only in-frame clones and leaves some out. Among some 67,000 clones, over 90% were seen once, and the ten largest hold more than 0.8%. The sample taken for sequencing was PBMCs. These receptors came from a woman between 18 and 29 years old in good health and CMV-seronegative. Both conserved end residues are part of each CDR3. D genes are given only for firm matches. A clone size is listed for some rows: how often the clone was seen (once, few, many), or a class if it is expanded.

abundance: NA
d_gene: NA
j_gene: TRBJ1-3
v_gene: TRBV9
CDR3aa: CASSDHLGGGPGNTIYF
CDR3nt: TGTGCCAGCAGCGACCACCTAGGCGGGGGACCTGGAAACACCATATATTTT

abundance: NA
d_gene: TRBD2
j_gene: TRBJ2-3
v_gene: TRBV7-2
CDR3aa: CASSRLAGATDTQYF
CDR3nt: TGTGCCAGCAGCCGCCTAGCGGGGGCCACAGATACGCAGTATTTT

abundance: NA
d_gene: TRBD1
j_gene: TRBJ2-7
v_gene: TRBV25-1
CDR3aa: CASSGSGTGGGPYEQYF
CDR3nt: TGTGCCAGCAGTGGATCCGGGACAGGGGGCGGCCCCTACGAGCAGTACTTC

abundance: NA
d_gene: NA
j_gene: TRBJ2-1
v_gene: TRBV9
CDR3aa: CASTPGSENNEQFF
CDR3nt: TGTGCCAGCACCCCCGGGAGCGAGAACAATGAGCAGTTCTTC

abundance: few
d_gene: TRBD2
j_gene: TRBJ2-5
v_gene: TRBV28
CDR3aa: CASSDRTRETQYF
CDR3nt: TGTGCCAGCAGCGATAGGACTAGAGAGACCCAGTACTTC

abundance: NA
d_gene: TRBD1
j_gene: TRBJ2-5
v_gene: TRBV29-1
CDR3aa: CSANTGDETQYF
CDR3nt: TGCAGCGCTAACACAGGGGACGAGACCCAGTACTTC

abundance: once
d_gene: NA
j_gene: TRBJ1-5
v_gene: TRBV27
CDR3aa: CASRFGEGPQHF
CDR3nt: TGTGCCAGCAGGTTCGGGGAGGGGCCCCAGCATTTT

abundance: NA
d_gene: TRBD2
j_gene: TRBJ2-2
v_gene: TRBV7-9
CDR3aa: CASSISRGANTGELFF
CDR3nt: TGTGCCAGCAGTATATCCCGGGGGGCGAACACCGGGGAGCTGTTTTTT

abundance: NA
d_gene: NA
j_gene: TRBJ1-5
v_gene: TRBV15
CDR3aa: CATGHRLNSNQPQHF
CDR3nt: TGTGCCACCGGCCACAGGCTCAATAGCAATCAGCCCCAGCATTTT

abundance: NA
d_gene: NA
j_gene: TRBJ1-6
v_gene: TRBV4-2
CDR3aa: CASSQLGEGGYSPLHF
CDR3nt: TGTGCCAGCAGCCAACTTGGTGAAGGCGGTTATTCACCCCTCCACTTT

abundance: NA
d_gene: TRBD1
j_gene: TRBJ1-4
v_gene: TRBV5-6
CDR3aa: CASSDGTGGVFEKLFF
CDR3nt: TGTGCCAGCAGCGATGGGACAGGGGGAGTATTTGAAAAACTGTTTTTT

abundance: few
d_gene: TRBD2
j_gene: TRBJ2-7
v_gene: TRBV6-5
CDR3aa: CASRSLAGETYEQYF
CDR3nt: TGTGCCAGCAGATCACTAGCGGGGGAAACCTACGAGCAGTACTTC

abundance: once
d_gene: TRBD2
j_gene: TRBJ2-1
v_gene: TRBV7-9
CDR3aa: CASSLTGSSGYNEQFF
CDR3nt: TGTGCCAGCAGCTTAACTGGGTCTAGCGGGTACAATGAGCAGTTCTTC

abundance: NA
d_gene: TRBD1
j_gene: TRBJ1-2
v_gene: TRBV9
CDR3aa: CASKDRDYGYTF
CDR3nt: TGTGCCAGTAAAGACAGGGACTATGGCTACACCTTC

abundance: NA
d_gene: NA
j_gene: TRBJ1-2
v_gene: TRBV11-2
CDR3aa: CASRHPGRGVGYGYTF
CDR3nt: TGTGCCAGCAGGCATCCCGGACGGGGAGTAGGCTATGGCTACACCTTC

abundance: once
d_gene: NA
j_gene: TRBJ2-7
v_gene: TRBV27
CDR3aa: CASSFQAVPPYEQYF
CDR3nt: TGTGCCAGCAGTTTCCAAGCGGTGCCCCCCTACGAGCAGTACTTC

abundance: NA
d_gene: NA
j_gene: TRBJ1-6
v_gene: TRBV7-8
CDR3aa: CASSLVRSASSYNSPLHF
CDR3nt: TGTGCCAGCAGCTTAGTACGTTCAGCGAGCTCCTATAATTCACCCCTCCACTTT

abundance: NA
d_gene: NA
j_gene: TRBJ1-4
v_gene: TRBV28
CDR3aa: CASRPPIAQRTNEKLFF
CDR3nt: TGTGCCAGCAGACCCCCAATAGCTCAGAGAACTAATGAAAAACTGTTTTTT

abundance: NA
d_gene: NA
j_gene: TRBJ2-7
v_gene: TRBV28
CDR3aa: CASSSGSSYEQYF
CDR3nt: TGTGCCAGCAGTTCCGGGTCCTCCTACGAGCAGTACTTC

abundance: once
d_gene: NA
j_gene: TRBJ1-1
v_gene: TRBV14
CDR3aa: CASSQDFTTEAFF
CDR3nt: TGTGCCAGCAGCCAGGACTTTACCACTGAAGCTTTCTTT

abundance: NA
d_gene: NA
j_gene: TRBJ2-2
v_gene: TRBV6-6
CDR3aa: CASSYMLATGELFF
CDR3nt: TGTGCCAGCAGTTACATGTTAGCTACCGGGGAGCTGTTTTTT

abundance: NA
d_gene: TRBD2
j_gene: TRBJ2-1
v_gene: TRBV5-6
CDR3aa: CASSLAFGASSGGANEQFF
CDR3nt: TGTGCCAGCAGCTTGGCGTTTGGGGCCTCTAGCGGGGGGGCCAATGAGCAGTTCTTC

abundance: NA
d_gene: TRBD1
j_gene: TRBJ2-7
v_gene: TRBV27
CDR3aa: CASSSAGQGSYEQYF
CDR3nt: TGTGCCAGCAGTTCCGCGGGACAGGGCTCCTACGAGCAGTACTTC

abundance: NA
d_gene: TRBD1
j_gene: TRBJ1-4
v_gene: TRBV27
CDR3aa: CASSSSTGAEKLFF
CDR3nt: TGTGCCAGCAGTTCGTCGACAGGGGCTGAAAAACTGTTTTTT

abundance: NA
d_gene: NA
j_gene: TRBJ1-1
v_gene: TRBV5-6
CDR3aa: CASSLAGNSLGGVAFF
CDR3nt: TGTGCCAGCAGCTTGGCCGGTAACTCCCTCGGAGGGGTAGCTTTCTTT

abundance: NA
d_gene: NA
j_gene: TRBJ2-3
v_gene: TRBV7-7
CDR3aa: CASSLAGGPADTQYF
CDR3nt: TGTGCCAGCAGCTTAGCGGGGGGGCCAGCAGATACGCAGTATTTT

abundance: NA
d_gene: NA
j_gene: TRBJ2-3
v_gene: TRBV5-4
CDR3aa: CASSPQGSDTQYF
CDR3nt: TGTGCCAGCAGCCCGCAGGGGTCAGATACGCAGTATTTT

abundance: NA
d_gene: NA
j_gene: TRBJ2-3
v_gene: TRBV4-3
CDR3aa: CASSQASVGTDTQYF
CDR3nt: TGCGCCAGCAGCCAAGCTAGCGTGGGCACAGATACGCAGTATTTT

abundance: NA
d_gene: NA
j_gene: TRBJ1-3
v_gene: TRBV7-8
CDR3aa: CASSLSGSGNTIYF
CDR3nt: TGTGCCAGCAGCTTATCGGGCTCTGGAAACACCATATATTTT

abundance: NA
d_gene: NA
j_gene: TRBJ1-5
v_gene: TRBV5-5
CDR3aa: CASSPWGGNQPQHF
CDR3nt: TGTGCCAGCAGCCCCTGGGGGGGCAATCAGCCCCAGCATTTT

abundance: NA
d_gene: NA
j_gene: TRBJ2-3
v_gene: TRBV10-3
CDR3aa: CAISRTGASTDTQYF
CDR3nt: TGTGCCATCAGTCGAACGGGAGCGAGTACAGATACGCAGTATTTT

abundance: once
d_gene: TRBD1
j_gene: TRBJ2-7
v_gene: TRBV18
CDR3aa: CASSLGQGAYEQYF
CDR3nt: TGTGCCAGCTCACTGGGACAGGGGGCCTACGAGCAGTACTTC

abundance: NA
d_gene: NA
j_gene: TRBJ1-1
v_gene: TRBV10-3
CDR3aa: CAISGRIWAGTEAFF
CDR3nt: TGTGCCATCAGTGGGAGGATTTGGGCCGGGACTGAAGCTTTCTTT

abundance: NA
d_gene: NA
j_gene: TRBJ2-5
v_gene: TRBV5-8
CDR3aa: CASSFLRDALETQYF
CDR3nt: TGTGCCAGCAGCTTTCTCAGGGATGCTCTCGAGACCCAGTACTTC

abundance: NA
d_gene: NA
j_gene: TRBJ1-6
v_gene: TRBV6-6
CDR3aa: CASSYSGQNNSPLHF
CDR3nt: TGTGCCAGCAGTTACTCCGGACAGAATAATTCACCCCTCCACTTT

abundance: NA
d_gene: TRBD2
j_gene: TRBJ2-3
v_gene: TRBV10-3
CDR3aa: CAIRSGGEDTQYF
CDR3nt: TGTGCCATCAGAAGCGGGGGGGAGGATACGCAGTATTTT

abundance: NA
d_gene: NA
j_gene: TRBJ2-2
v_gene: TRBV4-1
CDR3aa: CASSQPARSNTGELFF
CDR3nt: TGCGCCAGCAGCCAACCCGCCAGGTCTAACACCGGGGAGCTGTTTTTT

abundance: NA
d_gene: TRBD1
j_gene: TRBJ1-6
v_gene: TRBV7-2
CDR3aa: CASSLAGQANSPLHF
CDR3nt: TGTGCCAGCAGCTTAGCGGGACAGGCGAATTCACCCCTCCACTTT

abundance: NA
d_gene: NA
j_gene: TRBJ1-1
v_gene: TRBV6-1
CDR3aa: CASKEGLVTEAFF
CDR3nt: TGTGCCAGCAAGGAGGGGCTTGTCACTGAAGCTTTCTTT

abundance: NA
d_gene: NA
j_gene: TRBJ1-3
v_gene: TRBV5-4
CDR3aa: CASSPGTNPGNTIYF
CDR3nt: TGTGCCAGCAGCCCCGGGACAAATCCTGGAAACACCATATATTTT

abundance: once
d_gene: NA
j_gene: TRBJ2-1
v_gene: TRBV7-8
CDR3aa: CASSVQAASSYNEQFF
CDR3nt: TGTGCCAGCAGCGTCCAAGCGGCCAGCTCCTACAATGAGCAGTTCTTC

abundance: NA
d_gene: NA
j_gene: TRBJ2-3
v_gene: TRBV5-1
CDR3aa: CASSLVFGTDTQYF
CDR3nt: TGCGCCAGCAGCTTGGTATTTGGCACAGATACGCAGTATTTT